The clone carrying this T cell receptor beta chain showed up just once. Its target is not known. Assay: immunoSEQ multiplex PCR; the TCRdb copy retains only in-frame clones and omits some. In the table there are 600,000 or so clones, 85% to 95% of which are singletons. The sample comes from a study of shared clonotypes between healthy human individuals. Whole-study results and caveats: It was the non-shared clonotypes that had lower generation probabilities than clonotypes shared by all four donors.

The naive CD8 fraction comprised CD45RO-negative cells positively selected for CCR7 and excluded terminally differentiated effector memory CD45RA+ cells. V was shortened by 2 bases and J by 1 base, with 11 bases between the two germline ends. The CDR3 runs to 15 residues. The sample consisted of naive CD8+ T cells sorted from blood. This clonotype originated in a woman in her twenties or thirties in good health. The chain couples TRBV6-7 to TRBJ1-2; the D gene is possibly TRBD1 (6 bases). TRBV6-7 is assigned to the ORF class and has an uncertain function. The DNA for the CDR3 is TGTGCCAGCAGTTACAGGGTAGGGGGTAACTATGGCTACACCTTC. It codes for CASSYRVGGNYGYTF.